This TCR beta chain appears in the sequencing data of a study of blood T cell repertoires in COVID-19. About the study: Samples came from the United States, Italy and Spain, spanning acute and convalescent COVID-19. PBMCs, B-cell-depleted T cells, or T cells were the source of the cDNA or gDNA that made up the material.

The CDR3 is made up of 15 amino acids. Germline CDR1 and CDR2: ENHRY and SYGVKD. Deletions cut 5 bases from V and 6 bases from J, with 16 bases between. Assay used: immunoSEQ multiplex PCR; TCRdb lists only in-frame clones, some missing. The table lists about 120,000 clones, about 79% of them singletons. The V gene is TRBV10-3, the J gene TRBJ2-2; the D gene is possibly TRBD1 (6 bases). The clonotype comes from a man aged 35-49 years with active or convalescent COVID-19. Sequenced sample: peripheral blood. In DNA form, the CDR3 reads TGTGCCATCAGTACCCTTGGGGGCGACCCCGGGGAGCTGTTTTTT. It encodes CAISTLGGDPGELFF.